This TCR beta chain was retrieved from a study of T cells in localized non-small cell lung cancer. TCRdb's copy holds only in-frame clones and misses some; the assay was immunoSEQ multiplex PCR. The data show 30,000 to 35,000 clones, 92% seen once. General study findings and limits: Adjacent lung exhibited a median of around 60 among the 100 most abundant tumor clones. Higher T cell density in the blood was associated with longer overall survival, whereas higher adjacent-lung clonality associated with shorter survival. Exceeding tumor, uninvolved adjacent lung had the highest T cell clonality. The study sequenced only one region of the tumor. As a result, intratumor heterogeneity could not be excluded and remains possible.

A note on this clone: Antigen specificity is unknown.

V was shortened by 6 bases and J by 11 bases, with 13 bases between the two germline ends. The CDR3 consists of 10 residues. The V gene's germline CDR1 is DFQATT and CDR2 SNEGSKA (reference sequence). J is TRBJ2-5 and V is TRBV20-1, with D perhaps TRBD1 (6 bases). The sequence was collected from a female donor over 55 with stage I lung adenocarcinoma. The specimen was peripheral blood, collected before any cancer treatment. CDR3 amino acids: CSAQQGRQYF. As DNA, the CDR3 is TGCAGTGCGCAACAGGGAAGGCAGTACTTC.